The 14 T cell receptor beta chains listed next were all sequenced from one sample in a study of CD4 and CD8 cells across lung adenocarcinoma regions (dated by TCRdb to the late 2010s). Libraries were made using PCR. TCRdb records HiSeq X Ten as the sequencer. TCRdb applied fastp at Q25 and MiXCR to the public reads, then kept only in-frame beta chains. Each CDR3 protein appears once, grouped with its most common genes and DNA. Within this sample are about 23,000 distinct CDR3 sequences, with approximately 52% of them counted one time only. The ten largest clonotypes hold about a fifth of the sample. The specimen was CD4+ T cells from the center of a lung tumor. Read against the paper, the sample's cell subset or site label means: tumor center region. The receptor source for this set is a male donor with lung adenocarcinoma. The CD4 and CD8 labels of this study may be unreliable.

The DNA for the CDR3 is TGTGCCATGAGACTCCAGGCCGTGAGCACCGATGCGCAGTTTTTT. Translating gives CAMRLQAVSTDAQFF. This chain links TRBV10-3 with TRBJ2-2; D is unresolved. Germline assignment: CDR1 ENHRY and CDR2 SYGVKD. The CDR3 has 15 residues. Deletions cut 9 bases from V and 16 bases from J, with 30 bases between.

This clonotype appeared once. The chain combines TRBV7-8 with TRBJ2-3; the match to TRBD2 covers 7 bases. The germline gives CDR1 SGHVS, CDR2 FQNEAQ. The V and J ends lost 6 bases and 5 bases, in that order; junction bases with no gene match: 8. The CDR3 length is 14 residues. The CDR3 spells CASSQAGFLDTQYF. The CDR3 DNA reads as TGTGCCAGCAGTCAAGCGGGGTTCTTAGATACGCAGTATTTT.

In its sample, this clonotype was seen many times. The V and J genes are TRBV12-3 or TRBV12-4 and TRBJ1-3; D call uncertain. There are 15 residues in the CDR3. The V end lost 2 bases, the J end lost 2 bases, and 10 bases lay between the germline ends. The DNA of the CDR3 is TGTGCCAGCAGTTTACCAGGCTCCACTGGAAACACCATATATTTT. Translated, it gives CASSLPGSTGNTIYF.

In its sample, this clonotype was seen many times. The chain joins TRBV4-2 to TRBJ2-5; 7 bases are a match to TRBD1. In germline, CDR1 is LGHNA, CDR2 YNFKEQ. V shed 2 bases, J shed 4 bases, and the junction held 7 bases outside the gene matches. CDR3 length: 15 amino acids. The CDR3 here is CASSQPDRAPETQYF. The DNA of the CDR3 is TGTGCCAGCAGCCAACCTGACAGGGCCCCAGAGACCCAGTACTTC.

As DNA, the CDR3 is TGTGCCAGCAGTCCGGGGCGCGGGGGTCCTGGGCAAGAGACGCAGTATTTT. It codes for CASSPGRGGPGQETQYF. The V and J genes are TRBV27 and TRBJ2-3; 7 bases match TRBD2. The CDR3 length is 17 residues. Germline CDR1 and CDR2: MNHEY and SMNVEV (reference sequence). J lost 9 bases, V lost 5 bases, and 20 bases had no gene match.

V gene TRBV10-3 combines with J gene TRBJ2-3; D may be TRBD2 (5 bases). Germline CDR1 ENHRY, CDR2 SYGVKD. CDR3 length equals 11 residues. Written as DNA, the CDR3 is TGTCAGAGCATGAGGACCGGGGCGCAGTATTTT. Translation: CQSMRTGAQYF.

By frequency in the sample, this clonotype is large (0.1 to 1%). The V and J genes are TRBV6-5 and TRBJ2-1; a weak D match, TRBD2 (5 bases). The V gene's germline CDR1 is MNHEY and CDR2 SVGAGI. This CDR3 is built from 15 residues. V was cut by 6 bases and J by 0 bases, with 12 bases left in between. CDR3: CASSLAPPSYNEQFF. CDR3 DNA sequence: TGTGCCAGCAGCTTAGCGCCGCCCTCCTACAATGAGCAGTTCTTC.

This clonotype has only a few counts. The chain has TRBV6-5 and TRBJ1-4; D remains unclear. Germline V gene lookup returns CDR1 MNHEY and CDR2 SVGAGI. The length of the CDR3 is 15 residues. V lost 2 bases and J 5 bases, leaving 12 bases between the germline ends. In DNA form, the CDR3 reads TGTGCCAGCAGTTACGAGCCAGTTCCCAATGAAAAACTGTTTTTT. This translates into CASSYEPVPNEKLFF.

This clonotype is medium-sized in the sample. The J gene is TRBJ2-2, the V gene TRBV6-1; 8 bases line up with TRBD2. CDR3 length: 12 amino acids. With 7 bases clipped from V and 8 bases from J, the junction kept 3 bases outside the gene matches. Germline CDR1 is MNHNS and CDR2 is SASEGT. The CDR3 bases are TGTGCCAGCAAACGGGGGGGAGGGGAGCTGTTTTTT. Translated: CASKRGGGELFF.

In its sample, this clonotype is medium-sized. The V gene is TRBV6-6, the J gene TRBJ2-7; D uncertain. The germline V gene encodes CDR1 MNHNY and CDR2 SVGAGI (reference sequence). The CDR3 is made up of 15 amino acids. Trimming left V 3 bases short and J 2 bases short, with 14 bases between. DNA for the CDR3: TGTGCCAGCAGTTATCGACTGGAGAGTACCTACGAGCAGTACTTC. Translation: CASSYRLESTYEQYF.

This clonotype has a count of ten or more. The rearrangement uses TRBV6-5 and TRBJ2-2; D unresolved. The germline CDR1 and CDR2 sequences are MNHEY and SVGAGI. The ends were cut back, 7 bases at V and 8 bases at J, with 8 bases in the middle. This CDR3 has 11 residues. The CDR3 DNA follows: TGTGCCAGCACAAAGGAGGGGGAGCTGTTTTTT. As protein: CASTKEGELFF.

This clonotype was counted only a few times. The rearrangement joins TRBV7-2 to TRBJ2-5; D is undetermined. The DNA end is more similar to TRBJ2-1, so the J call may be wrong. From germline, CDR1 is SGHTA and CDR2 FQGNSA. The CDR3 has 13 residues. The DNA of the CDR3 is TGTGCCAGCAGCTTAGCGTCTGGAGAGACCCAGTTCTTC. This gives the protein CASSLASGETQFF.

The CDR3 here is CASSQGTSGRAKNIQYF. The CDR3 DNA reads TGTGCCAGCAGCCAAGGGACTAGCGGGAGGGCGAAAAACATTCAGTACTTC. V gene TRBV3-1 combines with J gene TRBJ2-4; 15 bases fit TRBD2. The CDR3 is made up of 17 amino acids. J gave up 4 bases and V 1 base, and 2 bases lay outside the gene matches. The germline V gene encodes CDR1 LGHDT and CDR2 YNNKEL (reference sequence).

A note on this clonotype: The junction shows a germline mismatch at one end, possibly a read error. The V and J genes are TRBV6-9 and TRBJ2-1, with D hard to call. The DNA end favors TRBJ2-3, so the J call may be wrong. Germline lookup yields CDR1 MNHGY and CDR2 SVAAGI. This CDR3 has 14 residues. Here the CDR3 DNA reads TGTGCCAGCAGTTATAGCGTGAGCACAGATAAGCAGTATTTT. This sequence encodes CASSYSVSTDKQYF.